Listed below are T cell receptor beta chains from one sample, sequenced in a study of blood T cell repertoires in COVID-19. Some clones are missing from TCRdb's copy, which holds only in-frame ones; the method was immunoSEQ multiplex PCR. The data contain fewer than 200,000 clones, roughly four fifths of them singletons. The sample comprised peripheral blood. The receptor source for this set is a man between 65 and 79 years old with active or convalescent COVID-19. Each CDR3 is given with its conserved first and last residue. Fields, in order: clone size, J gene, V gene, D gene, CDR3 DNA, CDR3 protein. The D gene is left open where the match is weak. For some rows the clone size is stated as once, few or many, or as a class when expanded; others skip it.

>NA|TRBJ2-2|TRBV5-1|NA
TGCGCCAGCAAGGTGACACCCAACACCGGGGAGCTGTTTTTT
CASKVTPNTGELFF
>once|TRBJ1-4|TRBV13|NA
TGTGCCAGCAGCTTTAGGAGTGAAAAACTGTTTTTT
CASSFRSEKLFF
>NA|TRBJ2-7|TRBV7-3|TRBD2
TGTGCCAGCAGCCCCATGGCTAGCGGGAGTTTAGGCGAGCAGTACTTC
CASSPMASGSLGEQYF
>few|TRBJ1-6|TRBV4-3|NA
TGCGCCAGCAGCCAAGGCGGAAGCGGTGCACCCCTCCACTTT
CASSQGGSGAPLHF
>NA|TRBJ2-2|TRBV7-2|NA
TGTGCCAGCAGCTTATGGGGCGCAGTTAGCTTGGGGGAGCTGTTTTTT
CASSLWGAVSLGELFF
>once|TRBJ2-1|TRBV5-1|TRBD2
TGCGCCAGCAGCCCCGGGACTAGCGGGGGCCTCAGCTCCTACAATGAGCAGTTCTTC
CASSPGTSGGLSSYNEQFF
>NA|TRBJ1-1|TRBV11-2|TRBD1
TGTGCCAGCAGCCTCGGACAGGGAAAAGCTTTCTTT
CASSLGQGKAFF
>NA|TRBJ1-6|TRBV5-1|TRBD1
TGCGCCAGCAGCGCCGGGACAGCTTATAATTCACCCCTCCACTTT
CASSAGTAYNSPLHF
>once|TRBJ2-1|TRBV5-1|TRBD1
TGCGCCAGCAGCAGGGGGACAGGGGGTTCCTACAATGAGCAGTTCTTC
CASSRGTGGSYNEQFF
>NA|TRBJ1-4|TRBV29-1|TRBD1
TGCAGCGTTCGGACAGGGAGTCGGGAAAAACTGTTTTTT
CSVRTGSREKLFF
>NA|TRBJ2-1|TRBV5-1|TRBD2
TGCGCCAGCAGCTTGGGGACTAGCGTTAATGAGCAGTTCTTC
CASSLGTSVNEQFF
>once|TRBJ2-3|TRBV21-1|NA
TGTGCCAGCAGCACCCCCGGGGGGCCCCCCACAGATACGCAGTATTTT
CASSTPGGPPTDTQYF
>NA|TRBJ1-2|TRBV5-1|TRBD1
TGCGCCAGCGGGACAGGGTATGATGGCTACACCTTC
CASGTGYDGYTF
>NA|TRBJ2-3|TRBV6-5|NA
TGTGCCAGCAGAAGGGACTCCTCCACAGATACGCAGTATTTT
CASRRDSSTDTQYF
>NA|TRBJ2-1|TRBV5-8|NA
TGTGCCAGCAGCTTAGAGAGCTCCTACAATGAGCAGTTCTTC
CASSLESSYNEQFF
>NA|TRBJ1-4|TRBV7-8|TRBD1
TGTGCCAGCAGCTTAGCAGGGACAGGGTTTGAAAAACTGTTTTTT
CASSLAGTGFEKLFF
>once|TRBJ1-3|TRBV7-7|TRBD1
TGTGCCAGCAGCTTATCAGGGGGTCCCGGAAACACCATATATTTT
CASSLSGGPGNTIYF
>NA|TRBJ1-2|TRBV18|NA
TGTGCCAGCTCACCGACAGATAACTATGGCTACACCTTC
CASSPTDNYGYTF
>NA|TRBJ2-3|TRBV7-2|TRBD2
TGTGCCAGCAGCTTAGTAGCGGGAGGATCAGATACGCAGTATTTT
CASSLVAGGSDTQYF
>many|TRBJ2-2|TRBV6-4|NA
TGTGCCAGCAGTCCCGGAGAGGAGGCCGGGGAGCTGTTTTTT
CASSPGEEAGELFF
>NA|TRBJ2-1|TRBV18|NA
TGTGCCAGCTCACTCTCAACTAGGGATGAGCAGTTCTTC
CASSLSTRDEQFF
>NA|TRBJ1-1|TRBV18|TRBD1
TGTGCCAGCTCACCCAACACAGGGGGGAAGTACACTGAAGCTTTCTTT
CASSPNTGGKYTEAFF
>NA|TRBJ2-1|TRBV13|TRBD2
TGTGCCAGCAGCGGAGCGGGAGGGGCCTCCCTAGCTCCCCACAATGAGCAGTTCTTC
CASSGAGGASLAPHNEQFF
>once|TRBJ2-7|TRBV7-8|TRBD1
TGTGCCAGCAGCTTAGCGCGAGACAGGGCCTACGAGCAGTACTTC
CASSLARDRAYEQYF
>NA|TRBJ1-2|TRBV7-2|NA
TGTGCCAGCAGGACAGTTTATGGCTACACCTTC
CASRTVYGYTF
>NA|TRBJ2-7|TRBV30|NA
TGTGCCTGGAGCGGCTCAGGGTTCAGCTCCTACGAGCAGTACTTC
CAWSGSGFSSYEQYF
>many|TRBJ2-7|TRBV7-9|TRBD2
TGTGCCAGCAGCTTTTCAGCGTCGGGAGGAGGATTCGAGCAGTACTTC
CASSFSASGGGFEQYF
>NA|TRBJ1-1|TRBV5-1|TRBD1
TGCGCCAGCAGCTTATCTCCGGGACAGGGCTCTGAAGCTTTCTTT
CASSLSPGQGSEAFF
>NA|TRBJ1-5|TRBV18|TRBD1
TGTGCCAGCTCACAGGACAGGGCGGACAATCAGCCCCAGCATTTT
CASSQDRADNQPQHF
>NA|TRBJ1-5|TRBV2|TRBD1
TGTGCCAGCAAAGGACAGGTCAATCAGCCCCAGCATTTT
CASKGQVNQPQHF
>NA|TRBJ2-7|TRBV6-2/TRBV6-3|NA
TGTGCCAGCAGTTACTCGAAACAGTTTGGGGAGCAGTACTTC
CASSYSKQFGEQYF
>once|TRBJ2-6|TRBV19|TRBD2
TGTGCCACCCAGCGACTAGCGGGACCCCCTGGGGCCAACGTCCTGACTTTC
CATQRLAGPPGANVLTF
>NA|TRBJ1-5|TRBV19|NA
TGTGCCAGTAACACAGGGACCAGCAATCAGCCCCAGCATTTT
CASNTGTSNQPQHF
>NA|TRBJ1-4|TRBV19|TRBD1
TGTGCCAGTAGTATAATAGGACAGGCTCCTAATGAAAAACTGTTTTTT
CASSIIGQAPNEKLFF
>NA|TRBJ2-2|TRBV15|NA
TGTGCCACCAGCAGAGTTGAGGGGGAGCTGTTTTTT
CATSRVEGELFF
>NA|TRBJ2-3|TRBV7-2|NA
TGTGCCAGCAGCTTAGGACCCACGGGGAATACGCAGTATTTT
CASSLGPTGNTQYF
>few|TRBJ2-7|TRBV7-9|TRBD2
TGTGCCAGCAGCAGCAGGACTAGCGGGGGCCACGAGCAGTACTTC
CASSSRTSGGHEQYF
>NA|TRBJ2-5|TRBV3-1/TRBV3-2|TRBD2
TGTGCCAGCAGCCAAGATAGGCTAGCGGGGGGACAGACCCAGTACTTC
CASSQDRLAGGQTQYF
>NA|TRBJ2-4|TRBV10-3|NA
TGTGCCATCAGTGCCGCAGGGGGGGCCAAAAACATTCAGTACTTC
CAISAAGGAKNIQYF
>many|TRBJ2-7|TRBV19|TRBD2
TGTGCCAGTAGTATATCGAGGACTAGCGGGATCGACGAGCAGTACTTC
CASSISRTSGIDEQYF
>NA|TRBJ2-7|TRBV4-3|TRBD1
TGCGCCAGCAGCCAACGGACAGGGGGTTTCTACGAGCAGTACTTC
CASSQRTGGFYEQYF
>NA|TRBJ1-1|TRBV3-1/TRBV3-2|NA
TGTGCCAGCAGCCATGGTACGGTGGCTTTCTTT
CASSHGTVAFF
>NA|TRBJ2-2|TRBV7-2|NA
TGTGCCAGCAGCTCCAGTGCCGGGGAGCTGTTTTTT
CASSSSAGELFF
>NA|TRBJ1-1|TRBV5-1|TRBD1
TGCGCCAGCAGCCCTCGGACAGGGCGAGTGTACACTGAAGCTTTCTTT
CASSPRTGRVYTEAFF
>NA|TRBJ2-3|TRBV10-2|NA
TGCGCCAGCTCACTTAGCACAGATACGCAGTATTTT
CASSLSTDTQYF
>NA|TRBJ2-2|TRBV5-1|TRBD1
TGCGCCAGCAGCCTCGACAGGGTCGGGGAGCTGTTTTTT
CASSLDRVGELFF
>NA|TRBJ2-5|TRBV7-9|TRBD1
TGTGCCAGCAGCTTAGCACCCGGGACAGGGTACCAAGAGACCCAGTACTTC
CASSLAPGTGYQETQYF
>NA|TRBJ1-1|TRBV30|NA
TGTGCCTGGAGGGAAGTTGGGGGGACGCGGATTGAAGCTTTCTTT
CAWREVGGTRIEAFF
>once|TRBJ1-4|TRBV19|NA
TGTGCCAGTCCTGCAAGCGGGGACAACAACGACCAAGAAAAACTGTTTTTT
CASPASGDNNDQEKLFF
>NA|TRBJ2-7|TRBV20-1|NA
TGCAGCACTAGTCAGGGGAGGGAAAACGAGCAGTACTTC
CSTSQGRENEQYF
>NA|TRBJ1-2|TRBV30|NA
TGTGCCTGGAGTGGGGCCCTCTATGGCTACACCTTC
CAWSGALYGYTF
>NA|TRBJ2-7|TRBV19|TRBD2
TGTGCCAGTAGTAGGGTTAGCGGGCGTAATTACGAGCAGTACTTC
CASSRVSGRNYEQYF
>NA|TRBJ2-5|TRBV9|NA
TGTGCCAGCAGCGTAGGAGCCTCGGACAACCAAGAGACCCAGTACTTC
CASSVGASDNQETQYF